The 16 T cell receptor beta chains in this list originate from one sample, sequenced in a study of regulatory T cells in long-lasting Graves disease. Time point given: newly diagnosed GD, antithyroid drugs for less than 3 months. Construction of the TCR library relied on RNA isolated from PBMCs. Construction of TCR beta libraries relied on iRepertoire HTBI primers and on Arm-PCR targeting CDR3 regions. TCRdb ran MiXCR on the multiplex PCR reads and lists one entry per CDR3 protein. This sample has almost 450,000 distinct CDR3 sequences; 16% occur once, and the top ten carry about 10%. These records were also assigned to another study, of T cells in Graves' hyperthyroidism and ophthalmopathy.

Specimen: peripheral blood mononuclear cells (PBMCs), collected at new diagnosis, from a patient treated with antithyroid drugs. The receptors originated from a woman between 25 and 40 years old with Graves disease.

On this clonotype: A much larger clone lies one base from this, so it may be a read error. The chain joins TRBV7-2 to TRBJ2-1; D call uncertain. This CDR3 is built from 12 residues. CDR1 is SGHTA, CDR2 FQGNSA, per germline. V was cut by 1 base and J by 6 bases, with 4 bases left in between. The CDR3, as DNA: TGTGCCAGCAGCTTAGATGCCAATGAGCAGTTCTTC. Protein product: CASSLDANEQFF.

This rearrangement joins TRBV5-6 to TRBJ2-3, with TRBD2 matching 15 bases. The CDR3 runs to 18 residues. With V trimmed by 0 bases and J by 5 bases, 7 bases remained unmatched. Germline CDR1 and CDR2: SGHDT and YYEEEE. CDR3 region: CASSLEGLAGGQGDTQYF. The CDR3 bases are TGTGCCAGCAGCTTGGAGGGACTAGCGGGAGGCCAGGGAGATACGCAGTATTTT.

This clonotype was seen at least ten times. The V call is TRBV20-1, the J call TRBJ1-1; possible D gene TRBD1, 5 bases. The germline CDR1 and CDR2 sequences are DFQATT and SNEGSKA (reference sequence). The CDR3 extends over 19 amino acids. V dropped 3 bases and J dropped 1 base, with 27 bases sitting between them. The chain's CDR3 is CSASLGPDSWDAGNTEAFF. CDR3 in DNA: TGCAGTGCTAGCCTTGGGCCCGACTCCTGGGACGCCGGGAACACTGAAGCTTTCTTT.

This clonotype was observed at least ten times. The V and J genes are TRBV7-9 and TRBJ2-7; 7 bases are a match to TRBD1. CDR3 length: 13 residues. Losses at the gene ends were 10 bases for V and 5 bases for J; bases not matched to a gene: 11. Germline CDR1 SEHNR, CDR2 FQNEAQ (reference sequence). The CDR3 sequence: CATANTGADEQYF. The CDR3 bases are TGTGCCACAGCGAATACAGGGGCTGACGAGCAGTACTTC.

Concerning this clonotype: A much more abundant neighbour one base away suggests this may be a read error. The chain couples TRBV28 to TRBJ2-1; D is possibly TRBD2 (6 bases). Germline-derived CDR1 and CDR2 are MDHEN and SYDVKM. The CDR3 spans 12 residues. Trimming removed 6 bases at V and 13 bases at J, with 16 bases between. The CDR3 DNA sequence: TGTGCCAGCAGCTTTGGGGGGAACATTCAGTTCTTC. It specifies CASSFGGNIQFF.

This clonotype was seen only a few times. The chain's CDR3 is CASSPGPGTQNNEQFF. The DNA for the CDR3 is TGTGCCAGCTCCCCCGGCCCGGGGACTCAGAACAATGAGCAGTTCTTC. The chain links TRBV18 to TRBJ2-1, with a possible D match to TRBD2 (6 bases). Germline assignment: CDR1 KGHSH and CDR2 LQKENI. V gave up 6 bases and J gave up 5 bases, with 20 bases separating them. The CDR3 runs 16 residues.

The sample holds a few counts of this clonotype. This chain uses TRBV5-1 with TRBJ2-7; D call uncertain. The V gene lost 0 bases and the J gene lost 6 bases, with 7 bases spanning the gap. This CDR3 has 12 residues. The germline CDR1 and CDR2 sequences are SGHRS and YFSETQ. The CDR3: CASSLAGSEQYF. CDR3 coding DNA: TGCGCCAGCAGCTTGGCCGGATCCGAGCAGTACTTC. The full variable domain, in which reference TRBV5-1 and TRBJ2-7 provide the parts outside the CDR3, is KAGVTQTPRYLIKTRGQQVTLSCSPISGHRSVSWYQQTPGQGLQFLFEYFSETQRNKGNFPGRFSGRQFSNSRSEMNVSTLELGDSALYLCASSLAGSEQYFGPGTRLTVT.

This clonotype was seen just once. CDR3 bases: TGTGCCAGCAGCGCTGAGCTAGCGGGGCCTAGCACAGATACGCAGTATTTT. Its translation: CASSAELAGPSTDTQYF. The gene calls are TRBV5-6 and TRBJ2-3; the match to TRBD2 covers 9 bases. The CDR3 spans 17 residues. V lost 4 bases, J lost 0 bases, and 9 bases stayed unmatched. The germline V gene encodes CDR1 SGHDT and CDR2 YYEEEE.

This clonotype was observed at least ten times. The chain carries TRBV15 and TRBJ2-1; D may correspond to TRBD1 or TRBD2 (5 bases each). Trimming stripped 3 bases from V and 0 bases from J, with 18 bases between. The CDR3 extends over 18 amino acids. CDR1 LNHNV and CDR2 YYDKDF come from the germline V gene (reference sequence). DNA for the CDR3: TGTGCCACCAGCAGTCCCGATCGGGACGGGAACTCCTACAATGAGCAGTTCTTC. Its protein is CATSSPDRDGNSYNEQFF.

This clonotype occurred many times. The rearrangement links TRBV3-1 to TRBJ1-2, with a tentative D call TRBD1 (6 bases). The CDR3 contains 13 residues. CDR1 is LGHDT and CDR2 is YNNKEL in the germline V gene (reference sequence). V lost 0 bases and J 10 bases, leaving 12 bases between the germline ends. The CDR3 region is CASSQDRGLHYTF. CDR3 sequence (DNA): TGTGCCAGCAGCCAAGATCGGGGGCTGCACTACACCTTC.

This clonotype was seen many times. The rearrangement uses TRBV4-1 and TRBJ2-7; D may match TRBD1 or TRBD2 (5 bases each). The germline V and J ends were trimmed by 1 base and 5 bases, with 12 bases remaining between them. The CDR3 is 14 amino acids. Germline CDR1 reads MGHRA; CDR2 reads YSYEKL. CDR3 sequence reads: CASSQGLRDDEQYF. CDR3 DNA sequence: TGCGCCAGCAGCCAAGGGCTCCGGGACGACGAGCAGTACTTC.

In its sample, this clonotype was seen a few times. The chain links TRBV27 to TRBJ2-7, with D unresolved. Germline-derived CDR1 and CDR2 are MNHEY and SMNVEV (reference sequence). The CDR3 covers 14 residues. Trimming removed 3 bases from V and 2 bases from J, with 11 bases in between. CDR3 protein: CASSLNGATYEQYF. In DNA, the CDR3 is TGTGCCAGCAGTTTGAACGGAGCTACCTACGAGCAGTACTTC.

The CDR3 here is CASSIRTDLLDGYTF. Here the CDR3 DNA reads TGTGCCAGCAGCATACGGACAGACCTCCTGGATGGCTACACCTTC. The J gene is TRBJ1-2, the V gene TRBV7-9, with D perhaps TRBD1 (6 bases). V lost 5 bases and J 6 bases, leaving 19 bases between the germline ends. The length of the CDR3 is 15 residues. Germline lookup yields CDR1 SEHNR and CDR2 FQNEAQ (reference sequence).

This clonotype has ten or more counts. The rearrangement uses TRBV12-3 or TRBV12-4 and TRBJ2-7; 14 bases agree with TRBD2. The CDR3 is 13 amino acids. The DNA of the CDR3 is TGTGCCAGCAGCCGCGGGACTAGCGGGAGTTTCAGGGTC. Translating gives CASSRGTSGSFRV.

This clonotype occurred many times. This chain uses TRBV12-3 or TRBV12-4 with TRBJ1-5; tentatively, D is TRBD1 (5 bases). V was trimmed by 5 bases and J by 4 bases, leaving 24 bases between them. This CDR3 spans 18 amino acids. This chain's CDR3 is CASSPHGGFLTPNQPQHF. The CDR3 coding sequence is TGTGCCAGCAGTCCACATGGGGGTTTTCTGACACCAAATCAGCCCCAGCATTTT.

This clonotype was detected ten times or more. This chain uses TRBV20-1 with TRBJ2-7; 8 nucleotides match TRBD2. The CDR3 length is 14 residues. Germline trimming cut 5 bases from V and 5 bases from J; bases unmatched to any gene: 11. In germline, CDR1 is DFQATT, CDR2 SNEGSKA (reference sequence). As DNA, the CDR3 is TGCAGTGCTCAAGCCGGGGCGGGAGGCCACGAGCAGTACTTC. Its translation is CSAQAGAGGHEQYF.